The 10 T cell receptor beta chains below all came from one sample that was sequenced in a study of radiotherapy plus CTLA-4 blockade in lung cancer. Assay: immunoSEQ multiplex PCR; the TCRdb copy retains only in-frame clones and omits some. Of 90,000 to 100,000 clones listed, roughly four fifths are singletons. Sequenced material: peripheral blood, taken from a patient treated with radiotherapy plus ipilimumab. The receptors shown here come from a human donor with non-small cell lung cancer that progressed on radiotherapy plus ipilimumab.

V gene TRBV7-9 combines with J gene TRBJ2-3; possibly TRBD1 for D (5 bases). This CDR3 spans 14 amino acids. Trimming removed 1 base from V and 8 bases from J, with 13 bases in between. The germline V gene encodes CDR1 SEHNR and CDR2 FQNEAQ (reference sequence). The chain's CDR3 is CASSLVGDGATQYF. CDR3 in DNA: TGTGCCAGCAGCTTAGTCGGAGATGGGGCTACGCAGTATTTT.

The rearrangement joins TRBV15 to TRBJ2-7; D is ambiguous. CDR3 length equals 13 residues. Germline V gene data show CDR1 as LNHNV and CDR2 as YYDKDF (reference sequence). Deletions cut 4 bases from V and 7 bases from J, with 14 bases between. Here the CDR3 reads CATSKLGEWEQYV. The CDR3 DNA reads TGTGCCACCAGCAAGCTAGGTGAGTGGGAGCAGTACGTC.

The genes are TRBV5-4 and TRBJ2-7; tentatively, D is TRBD1 (6 bases). This CDR3 is 14 amino acids long. Trimming shortened V by 0 bases and J by 4 bases, and 11 bases separated the two germline ends. In germline, CDR1 is SGHNT, CDR2 YYREEE (reference sequence). The CDR3 region has the DNA TGTGCCAGCAGCTTGGTGGGCAGGGGTTACGAGCAGTACTTC. Translating it yields CASSLVGRGYEQYF.

V and J are TRBV27 and TRBJ2-1; 10 bases match TRBD2. Losses at the gene ends were 2 bases for V and 8 bases for J; bases not matched to a gene: 12. The V gene's germline CDR1 is MNHEY and CDR2 SMNVEV (reference sequence). The CDR3 length is 17 residues. CDR3 DNA: TGTGCCAGCAGTTTAAAGGCTAGCGGGAGTCTGGTGGATGAGCAGTTCTTC. Amino acid sequence: CASSLKASGSLVDEQFF.

The gene calls are TRBV2 and TRBJ1-5, with D maybe TRBD1 (5 bases). The CDR3 totals 15 residues. In germline, CDR1 is SNHLY, CDR2 FYNNEI. The V and J ends lost 2 bases and 1 base respectively, with 9 bases between them. For the CDR3, the DNA is TGTGCCAGCAGTGAATCGGGGGGGAGCAATCAGCCCCAGCATTTT. Encoded protein: CASSESGGSNQPQHF.

The CDR3 region has the DNA TGTGCCAGCACCTTGGGGGGCTCGGGAGATACGCAGTATTTT. It specifies CASTLGGSGDTQYF. The rearrangement joins TRBV27 to TRBJ2-3, with D perhaps assigned TRBD1 or TRBD2 (6 bases each). Germline V CDR1 and CDR2: MNHEY, SMNVEV (reference sequence). The V gene lost 7 bases and the J gene lost 5 bases, with 16 bases spanning the gap. This CDR3 is 14 amino acids long.

The gene calls are TRBV7-2 and TRBJ2-1, with a weak D call TRBD1 (5 bases). The CDR3 extends over 13 amino acids. Germline lookup yields CDR1 SGHTA and CDR2 FQGNSA. With 5 bases removed from V and 4 bases from J, the gap between germline ends came to 9 bases. The DNA of the CDR3 is TGTGCCAGCAGCCTCCAGGGTTACAATGAGCAGTTCTTC. This gives the protein CASSLQGYNEQFF.

This clone was seen only once. V is TRBV7-6 and J is TRBJ2-5; TRBD1 might be the D (6 bases). V shed 1 base and J shed 3 bases, with 12 bases lying between them. Germline V gene sequence: CDR1 SGHVS, CDR2 FNYEAQ. CDR3 length: 15 amino acids. CDR3 region: CASSLVTGSEETQYF. The CDR3 DNA reads as TGTGCCAGCAGCTTAGTTACAGGGTCGGAAGAGACCCAGTACTTC.

This clone appeared once. This rearrangement joins TRBV23-1 to TRBJ2-7, with D unresolved. TRBV23-1 is an ORF, and what it does is uncertain. Trimming took 0 bases from V and 9 from J, leaving 24 bases between them. CDR3 size: 17 residues. The CDR3 region has the DNA TGCGCCAGCAGTCAATCGAGAGTGAGTAGTGGATTGGGTGCGCAGTACGTC. Its translation: CASSQSRVSSGLGAQYV.

The V and J genes are TRBV10-2 and TRBJ2-2; D gene unclear. Germline CDR1 is WSHSY and CDR2 is SAAADI. The CDR3 is 14 amino acids. Trimming cost V 2 bases and J 6 bases, with 10 bases left between them. DNA for the CDR3: TGCGCCAGCAGTGAGACCGTAGCCCCCGGGGAGCTGTTTTTT. Protein: CASSETVAPGELFF.